This T cell receptor beta chain was recorded in a study of blood T cells in healthy people across ages (dated by TCRdb to the mid-2010s). About the full investigation: Template switching captured roughly one uniquely barcoded TCR beta cDNA molecule per two T cells in model experiments. Using deep sequencing normalized with unique cDNA molecular identifiers, the study measured how TCR beta repertoire diversity changes with age. The donors were split into four age groups: young (average 16 years), middle-aged (about 40), aged (62) and long-lived (under 90). Donors of different ages were randomly distributed across sequencing lanes to avoid experimental bias. The study analyzed two additional independent replicas of 1 million unique cDNA reads from the same blood draw for two donors, one aged 18 to 29 and one aged 80 or older.

The CDR3 holds 16 amino acids from the cysteine to the phenylalanine. The kept DNA is CDR3 alone, 48 bases in frame from the first base. V is cut back by 4 bases and J by 9 bases, with 18 bases in the junction unmatched. The germline V gene specifies SQVTM as CDR1 and ANQGSEA as CDR2. The donors were roughly 39 Caucasian individuals from Russia, aged 6 to 90 years, who were systemically healthy. Around 10 milliliters of peripheral blood were collected from each donor into EDTA-treated Vacutainer tubes. PBMCs were isolated by Ficoll-Paque density-gradient centrifugation, with at least 6 million obtained per sample. Total RNA was extracted from PBMCs with Trizol reagent, with at least 6 micrograms obtained per sample. For every donor, flow cytometry on a PBMC aliquot measured the percentage of naive CD45RAhigh/CD27high T cells. Comments on this clonotype: Its binding antigen is unknown. Per-base qualities were not stored, and no clone one base away is much larger.

On the study overall, not on this receptor specifically: A strong correlation was found between observed TCR beta diversity and the percentage of naive T cells measured by flow cytometry. Compared with the aged group, the long-lived group had more naive CD4+ T cells, fewer expanded clones and increased TCR diversity, suggesting age selection. Because profiling used bulk unsorted PBMCs, naive and antigen-experienced compartments could not be compared conclusively. Because donor CMV infection status was unknown, age-related changes in expanded clonotypes were potentially confounded. Total diversity estimates from one million sequenced T cells were considered lower bounds and underestimates. As age increased, observed TCR beta diversity per million T cells dropped in a roughly linear way, and a significant reduction was already evident by age 40.

Library preparation employed 5' RACE. TCRdb lists the instrument as Illumina HiSeq 2500. A second PCR of about 6 to 11 cycles was performed with a sample-barcoded 5' primer and a J-beta primer mix. A unique molecular identifier was introduced onto each TCR beta cDNA molecule by a template-switch 5' adaptor carrying 12 random nucleotides. At least 2.5 million CDR3-containing paired-end reads were obtained from each sample. First-strand cDNA was synthesized from all RNA with the Mint cDNA synthesis kit, primed by a TRBC-specific oligonucleotide. Following uracil-DNA glycosylase treatment, a first 18-cycle PCR with universal primers M1SS and BC2_uni_R was performed on all cDNA. On the authors' methods: For normalization, 1 million high-quality reads were randomly selected from each sample, with every read carrying a distinct molecular identifier. Instead of being binned into consensus sequences, reads that shared molecular identifiers were thrown out. MiTCR, with a Q25 quality threshold and the strictest error-elimination algorithm, was used for CDR3 identification, clonotype clustering and error correction. A nonparametric unseen species model with Euler transformation was used to estimate lower-bound total TCR beta diversity. TCRdb reran the public reads through fastp at Q25 and MiXCR, keeping productive beta chains. Entries that share a CDR3 protein sequence are merged under the most common genes and DNA. In this record, the V and J calls reflect TCRdb's handling and not the investigators' own analysis. For this sample the table gives approximately 320,000 distinct CDR3 sequences, of which 25% to 30% were detected only once. About 30% of the sample rests with the top ten.

The V and J segments used are TRBV29-1 and TRBJ2-7, with 10 central nucleotides matching TRBD2. The specimen sequenced was blood. This clonotype was obtained from a woman in her 70s in good health. CDR3 reads: CSVGGSGRTLPHGQYF. The DNA sequence follows: TGCAGCGTTGGGGGTAGCGGGAGGACCCTGCCCCACGGGCAGTACTTC.